This T cell receptor beta chain was sequenced for a study of CD8+CD57+ T cells in acquired aplastic anemia. In patients chosen for sequencing, flow cytometry had shown CD8+CD57+ cell expansion. Per the germline V gene, CDR1 is SNHLY and CDR2 is FYNNEI. The V end lost 2 bases, the J end lost 1 base, and 11 bases lay between the germline ends. This CDR3 has 15 residues. Template material for TCR beta VDJ and CDR3 profiling consisted of genomic DNA. Each CDR3 protein gets one entry after TCRdb re-called the reads with MiXCR. The table includes 220,000 or so distinct CDR3 sequences, more than 55% detected once.

This TCR was sampled from a human donor with aplastic anemia. What was sequenced was sorted CD4+, CD8+, or CD8+CD57+ T cells (not recorded which) from PBMCs. The chain joins TRBV2 to TRBJ1-1; D not certain. The CDR3 bases are TGTGCCAGCAGTGAATTCGAACATAGGAACACTGAAGCTTTCTTT. It is translated as CASSEFEHRNTEAFF.